The 16 T cell receptor beta chains presented below share a single source sample, sequenced in a study of T cell responses to AZD1222 COVID-19 vaccine. Produced via immunoSEQ multiplex PCR; TCRdb's table is partial and in-frame only. The sample lists 150,000 to 200,000 clones; 85% to 95% were seen once. The sequenced sample was peripheral blood, obtained on day 0 of AZD1222 vaccination. The source of these receptors is an adult in good health.

CDR3 region: CASSHRNTEAFF. The CDR3 nucleotides are TGTGCCAGTAGTCACAGAAACACTGAAGCTTTCTTT. The chain employs TRBV19 and TRBJ1-1, with D uncertain. Trimming removed 5 bases at V and 2 bases at J, with 6 bases between. The CDR3 length is 12 residues. CDR1 LNHDA and CDR2 SQIVND come from the germline V gene (reference sequence).

The V gene is TRBV7-6, the J gene TRBJ1-1; D is unclear. The CDR3 is 14 amino acids. In germline, CDR1 is SGHVS, CDR2 FNYEAQ. V was cut by 2 bases and J by 5 bases, with 12 bases left in between. The CDR3 DNA follows: TGTGCCAGCAGCTTAAGTGTCGGGCGTACTGAAGCTTTCTTT. Translating gives CASSLSVGRTEAFF.

This chain uses TRBV5-6 with TRBJ1-2, with D hard to call. The CDR3 runs to 14 residues. Germline V gives CDR1 SGHDT, CDR2 YYEEEE. V dropped 0 bases and J dropped 3 bases, with 9 bases sitting between them. The CDR3 nucleotides are TGTGCCAGCAGCTTGGGTCGGGCTTACTATGGCTACACCTTC. It specifies CASSLGRAYYGYTF.

The chain carries TRBV7-9 and TRBJ1-1; D is unclear. Germline V CDR1 and CDR2: SEHNR, FQNEAQ (reference sequence). The CDR3 covers 13 residues. V gave up 3 bases and J gave up 1 base, with 6 bases separating them. CDR3 loop: CASSFKPNTEAFF. In DNA, the CDR3 is TGTGCCAGCAGCTTCAAGCCGAACACTGAAGCTTTCTTT.

The chain couples TRBV27 to TRBJ2-1; 9 nucleotides agree with TRBD2. The CDR3 is made up of 16 amino acids. The germline gives CDR1 MNHEY, CDR2 SMNVEV (reference sequence). V lost 3 bases, J lost 4 bases, and 7 bases stayed unmatched. The CDR3 sequence is CASSFGAGGQYNEQFF. The CDR3 nucleotides read TGTGCCAGCAGTTTTGGCGCGGGGGGGCAATACAATGAGCAGTTCTTC.

This clone was detected only a few times. This chain uses TRBV30 with TRBJ1-6; weak D call: TRBD1 (6 bases). Trimming cost V 0 bases and J 10 bases, with 13 bases left between them. Germline V lookup: CDR1 GTSNPN, CDR2 SVGIG (reference sequence). The CDR3 covers 14 residues. The CDR3 nucleotides read TGTGCCTGGAGTGTCCCAGGGGAGACCTCACCCCTCCACTTT. Protein product: CAWSVPGETSPLHF. The entire variable domain, with the rest obtained from reference TRBV30 and TRBJ1-6, is as follows: SQTIHQWPATLVQPVGSPLSLECTVEGTSNPNLYWYRQAAGRGLQLLFYSVGIGQISSEVPQNLSASRPQDRQFILSSKKLLLSDSGFYLCAWSVPGETSPLHFGNGTRLTVT.

The chain is built from TRBV11-3 and TRBJ2-1; D might be TRBD1 (6 bases). CDR1 and CDR2 from the germline V gene are SGHNT and YENEEA. With 3 bases removed from V and 0 bases from J, the gap between germline ends came to 12 bases. The CDR3 extends over 16 amino acids. CDR3 in amino acids: CASSLGQGSSYNEQFF. The CDR3 DNA sequence: TGTGCCAGCAGCTTGGGGCAGGGGAGCTCCTACAATGAGCAGTTCTTC.

The CDR3 DNA follows: TGTGCCAGCAGTAAGACTAGCGGAATATACAATGAGCAGTTCTTC. Its protein is CASSKTSGIYNEQFF. This sequence joins TRBV6-2 or TRBV6-3 and TRBJ2-1; 9 positions agree with TRBD2. The V gene's germline CDR1 is MNHEY and CDR2 SVGEGT. V trimming: 5 bases; J trimming: 4 bases; junction bases outside the gene matches: 6. The CDR3 has 15 residues.

The rearrangement joins TRBV29-1 to TRBJ2-7; D might be TRBD2 (5 bases). The V gene's germline CDR1 is SQVTM and CDR2 ANQGSEA. Trimming pared 7 bases from V and 5 bases from J, leaving 12 bases between. The length of the CDR3 is 11 residues. The DNA of the CDR3 is TGCAGCGGTGCTGAGGGCAACGAGCAGTACTTC. Its protein is CSGAEGNEQYF.

This chain uses TRBV28 with TRBJ1-2; TRBD1 matches at 7 bases. The trim removed 6 bases at V and 4 bases at J, leaving 5 bases unmatched. This CDR3 contains 13 residues. CDR1 is MDHEN and CDR2 is SYDVKM in the germline V gene. CDR3 DNA: TGTGCCAGCAGACCGACAGGGATCTATGGCTACACCTTC. Its translation is CASRPTGIYGYTF.

V gene TRBV7-3 combines with J gene TRBJ2-2; 14 nucleotides agree with TRBD2. Germline V gene sequence: CDR1 SGHTA, CDR2 FQGTGA. CDR3 length: 17 residues. V shed 5 bases, J shed 2 bases, and the junction held 4 bases outside the gene matches. The CDR3 is CASSPGTSGGNTGELFF. CDR3 nucleotides: TGTGCCAGCAGCCCCGGGACTAGCGGGGGCAACACCGGGGAGCTGTTTTTT.

V and J are TRBV7-6 and TRBJ1-1; TRBD1 is a possible D gene (5 bases). This CDR3 spans 12 amino acids. Germline V gene lookup returns CDR1 SGHVS and CDR2 FNYEAQ. The V and J ends lost 3 bases and 14 bases respectively, with 16 bases between them. The CDR3 is CASSLGDGEEFF. The CDR3 coding sequence is TGTGCCAGCAGCTTGGGGGACGGGGAGGAATTCTTT.

The rearrangement uses TRBV24-1 and TRBJ1-2, with D possibly TRBD1 on 5 matching bases. CDR1 is KGHDR, CDR2 SFDVKD, per germline. The V gene lost 3 bases and the J gene lost 4 bases, with 8 bases spanning the gap. The CDR3 sequence is 13 residues long. Here the CDR3 reads CATSDQGIYGYTF. The CDR3 bases are TGTGCCACCAGTGATCAGGGTATCTATGGCTACACCTTC.

The V gene is TRBV11-3, the J gene TRBJ2-2; D call uncertain. The CDR3 consists of 14 residues. Germline CDR1 is SGHNT and CDR2 is YENEEA. V gave up 5 bases and J gave up 0 bases, with 7 bases separating them. CDR3 residues: CASSPRTNTGELFF. In nucleotides, the CDR3 is TGTGCCAGCAGCCCCAGGACGAACACCGGGGAGCTGTTTTTT.

The V call is TRBV27, the J call TRBJ1-2; tentative D call: TRBD1 (5 bases). The CDR3 covers 14 residues. Germline-derived CDR1 and CDR2 are MNHEY and SMNVEV (reference sequence). Trimming took off 5 bases at V and 4 bases at J, with 14 bases between the two ends. Here the CDR3 DNA reads TGTGCCAGCAGTCCAATAGGAGGGACCTATGGCTACACCTTC. It encodes CASSPIGGTYGYTF.

V gene TRBV7-7 combines with J gene TRBJ1-1; no firm D call. The CDR3 covers 13 residues. Germline V lookup: CDR1 SSHAT, CDR2 FNYEAQ (reference sequence). V was pared by 4 bases and J by 0 bases, with 6 bases between. The CDR3 region has the DNA TGTGCCAGCAGCTCACAGTTGAACACTGAAGCTTTCTTT. Translating it yields CASSSQLNTEAFF.